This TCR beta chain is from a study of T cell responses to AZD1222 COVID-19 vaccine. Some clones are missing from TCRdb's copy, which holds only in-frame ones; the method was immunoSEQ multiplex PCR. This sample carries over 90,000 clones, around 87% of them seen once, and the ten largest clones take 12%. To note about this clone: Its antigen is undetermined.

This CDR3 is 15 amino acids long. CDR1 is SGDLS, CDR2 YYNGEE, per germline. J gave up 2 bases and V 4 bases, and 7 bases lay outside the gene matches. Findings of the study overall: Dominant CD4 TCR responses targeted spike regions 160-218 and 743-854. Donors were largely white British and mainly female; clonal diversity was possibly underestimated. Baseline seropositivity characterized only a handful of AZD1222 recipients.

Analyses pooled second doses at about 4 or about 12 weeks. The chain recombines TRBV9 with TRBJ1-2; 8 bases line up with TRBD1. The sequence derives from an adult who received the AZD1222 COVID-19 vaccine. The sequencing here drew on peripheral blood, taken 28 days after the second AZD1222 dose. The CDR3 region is CASSLFWTGNYGYTF. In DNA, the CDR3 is TGTGCCAGCAGCCTCTTCTGGACAGGGAACTATGGCTACACCTTC.